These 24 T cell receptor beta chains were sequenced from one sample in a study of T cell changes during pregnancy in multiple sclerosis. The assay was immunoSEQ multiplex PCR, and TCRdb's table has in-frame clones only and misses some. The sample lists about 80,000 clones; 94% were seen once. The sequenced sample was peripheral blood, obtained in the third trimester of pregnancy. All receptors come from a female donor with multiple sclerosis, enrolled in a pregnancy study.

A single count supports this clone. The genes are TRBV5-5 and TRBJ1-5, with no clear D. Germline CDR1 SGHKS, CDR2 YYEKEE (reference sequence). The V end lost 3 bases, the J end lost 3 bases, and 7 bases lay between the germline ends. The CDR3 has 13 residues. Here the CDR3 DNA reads TGTGCCAGCAGCTCAGACATCAATCAGCCCCAGCATTTT. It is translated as CASSSDINQPQHF.

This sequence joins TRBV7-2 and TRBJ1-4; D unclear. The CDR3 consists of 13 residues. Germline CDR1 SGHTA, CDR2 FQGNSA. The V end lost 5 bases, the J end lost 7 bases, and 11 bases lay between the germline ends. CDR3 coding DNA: TGTGCCAGCAGCCAGCGGACGGGTGAAAAACTGTTTTTT. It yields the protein CASSQRTGEKLFF.

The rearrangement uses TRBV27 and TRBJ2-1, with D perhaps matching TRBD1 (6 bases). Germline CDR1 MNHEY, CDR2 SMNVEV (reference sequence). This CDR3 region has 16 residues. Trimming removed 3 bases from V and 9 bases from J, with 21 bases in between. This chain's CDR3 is CASSFRQVRGITEQFF. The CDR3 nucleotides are TGTGCCAGCAGTTTCCGTCAGGTCAGGGGTATTACTGAGCAGTTCTTC.

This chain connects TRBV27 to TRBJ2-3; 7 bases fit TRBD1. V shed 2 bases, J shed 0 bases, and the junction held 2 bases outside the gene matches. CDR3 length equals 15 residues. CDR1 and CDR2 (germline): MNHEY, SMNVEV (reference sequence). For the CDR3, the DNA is TGTGCCAGCAGTTTAACAGGGGCTAGCACAGATACGCAGTATTTT. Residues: CASSLTGASTDTQYF.

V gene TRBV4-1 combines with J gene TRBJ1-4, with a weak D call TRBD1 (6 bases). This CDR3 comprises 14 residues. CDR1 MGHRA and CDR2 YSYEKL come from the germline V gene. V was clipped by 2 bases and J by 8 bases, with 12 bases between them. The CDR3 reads CASSQPETGEKLFF. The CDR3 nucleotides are TGCGCCAGCAGCCAACCCGAAACAGGGGAAAAACTGTTTTTT.

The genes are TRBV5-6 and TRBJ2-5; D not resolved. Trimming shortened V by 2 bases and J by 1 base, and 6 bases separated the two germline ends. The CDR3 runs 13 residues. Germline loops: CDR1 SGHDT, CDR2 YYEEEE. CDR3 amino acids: CASSLVLQETQYF. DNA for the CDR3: TGTGCCAGCAGCTTAGTACTCCAAGAGACCCAGTACTTC.

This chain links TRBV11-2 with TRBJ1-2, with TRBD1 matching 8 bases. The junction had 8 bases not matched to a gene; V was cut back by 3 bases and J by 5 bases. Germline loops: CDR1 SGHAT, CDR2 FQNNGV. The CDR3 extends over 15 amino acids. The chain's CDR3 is CASSFGQGGWYGYTF. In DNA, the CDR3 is TGTGCCAGCAGCTTCGGACAGGGCGGGTGGTATGGCTACACCTTC.

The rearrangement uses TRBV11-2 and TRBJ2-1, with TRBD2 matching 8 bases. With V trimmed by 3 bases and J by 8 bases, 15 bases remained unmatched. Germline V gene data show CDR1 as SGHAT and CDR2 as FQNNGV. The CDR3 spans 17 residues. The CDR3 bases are TGTGCCAGCAGCTTCCATCGACCGGGACTAGTGCGCCATGAGCAGTTCTTC. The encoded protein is CASSFHRPGLVRHEQFF.

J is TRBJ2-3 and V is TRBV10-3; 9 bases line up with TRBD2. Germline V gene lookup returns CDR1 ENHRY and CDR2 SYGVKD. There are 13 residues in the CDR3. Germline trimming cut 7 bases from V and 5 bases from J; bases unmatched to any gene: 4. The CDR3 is CAIKLAGEDTQYF. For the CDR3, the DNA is TGTGCCATCAAATTAGCGGGGGAAGATACGCAGTATTTT.

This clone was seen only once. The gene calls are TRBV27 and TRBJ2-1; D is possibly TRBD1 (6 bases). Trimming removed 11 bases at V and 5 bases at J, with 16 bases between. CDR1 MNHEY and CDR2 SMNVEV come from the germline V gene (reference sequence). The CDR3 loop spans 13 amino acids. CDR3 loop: CAVQGQANNEQFF. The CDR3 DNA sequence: TGTGCCGTCCAGGGGCAGGCAAACAATGAGCAGTTCTTC.

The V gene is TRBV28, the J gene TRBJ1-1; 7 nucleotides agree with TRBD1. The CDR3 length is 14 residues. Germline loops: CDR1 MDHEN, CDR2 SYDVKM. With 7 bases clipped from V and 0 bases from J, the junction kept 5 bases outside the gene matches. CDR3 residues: CASITGALNTEAFF. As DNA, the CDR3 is TGTGCCAGCATCACAGGGGCCCTGAACACTGAAGCTTTCTTT. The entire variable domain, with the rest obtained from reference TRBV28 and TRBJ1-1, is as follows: DVKVTQSSRYLVKRTGEKVFLECVQDMDHENMFWYRQDPGLGLRLIYFSYDVKMKEKGDIPEGYSVSREKKERFSLILESASTNQTSMYLCASITGALNTEAFFGQGTRLTVV.

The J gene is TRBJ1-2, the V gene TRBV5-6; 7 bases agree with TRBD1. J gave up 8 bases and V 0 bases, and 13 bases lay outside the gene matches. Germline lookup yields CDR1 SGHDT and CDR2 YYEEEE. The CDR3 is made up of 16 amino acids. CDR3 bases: TGTGCCAGCAGCTTGGATGGGACAGCCTCCCCTTGGGGCTACACCTTC. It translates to CASSLDGTASPWGYTF.

The CDR3 loop is CASSVSLDIDTEAFF. The CDR3 DNA reads TGTGCCAGCAGCGTTTCCTTGGACATTGACACTGAAGCTTTCTTT. The chain is built from TRBV9 and TRBJ1-1; TRBD1 is a possible D gene (5 bases). CDR1 is SGDLS, CDR2 YYNGEE, per germline. There are 15 residues in the CDR3. Deletions cut 2 bases from V and 3 bases from J, with 14 bases between.

The CDR3 DNA follows: TGTGCCAGCAGTGCTTTGGGGGGGAGGAACATTCAGTACTTC. It encodes CASSALGGRNIQYF. The rearrangement uses TRBV2 and TRBJ2-4; 7 bases fit TRBD2. The V and J ends lost 4 bases and 7 bases, in that order; junction bases with no gene match: 7. Germline V gene sequence: CDR1 SNHLY, CDR2 FYNNEI. CDR3 length: 14 amino acids.

DNA of the CDR3: TGTGCCAGTAGTTCCGCCGGGGAGCTGTTTTTT. As protein: CASSSAGELFF. This rearrangement joins TRBV19 to TRBJ2-2; the D is unclear. The CDR3 sequence is 11 residues long. The germline gives CDR1 LNHDA, CDR2 SQIVND (reference sequence). Deletions cut 5 bases from V and 6 bases from J, with 4 bases between.

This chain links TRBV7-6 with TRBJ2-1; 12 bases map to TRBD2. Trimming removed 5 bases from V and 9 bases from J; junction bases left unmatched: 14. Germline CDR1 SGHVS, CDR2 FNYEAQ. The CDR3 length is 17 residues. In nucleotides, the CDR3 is TGTGCCAGCAGCCTCGGGCTAGCGGGGGGGTTAGGGGGTGAGCAGTTCTTC. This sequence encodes CASSLGLAGGLGGEQFF.

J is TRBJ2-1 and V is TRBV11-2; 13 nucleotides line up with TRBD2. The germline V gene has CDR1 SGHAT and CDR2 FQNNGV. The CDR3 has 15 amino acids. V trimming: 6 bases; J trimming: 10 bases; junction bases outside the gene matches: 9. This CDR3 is CASRGTSGGAPEQFF. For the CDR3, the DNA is TGTGCCAGCAGAGGAACTAGCGGGGGGGCGCCCGAGCAGTTCTTC.

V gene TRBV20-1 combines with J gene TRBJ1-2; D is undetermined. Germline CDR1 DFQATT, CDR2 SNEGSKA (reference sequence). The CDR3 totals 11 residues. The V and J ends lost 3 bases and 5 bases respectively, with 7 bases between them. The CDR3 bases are TGCAGTGCTAGCATAGAGTATGGCTACACCTTC. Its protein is CSASIEYGYTF.

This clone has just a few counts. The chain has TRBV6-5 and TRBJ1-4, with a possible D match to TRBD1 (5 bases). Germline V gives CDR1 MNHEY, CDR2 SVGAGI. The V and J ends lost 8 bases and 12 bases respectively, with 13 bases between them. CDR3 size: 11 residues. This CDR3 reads CASRAGEELFF. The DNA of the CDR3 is TGTGCCAGCCGGGCGGGGGAGGAACTGTTTTTT.

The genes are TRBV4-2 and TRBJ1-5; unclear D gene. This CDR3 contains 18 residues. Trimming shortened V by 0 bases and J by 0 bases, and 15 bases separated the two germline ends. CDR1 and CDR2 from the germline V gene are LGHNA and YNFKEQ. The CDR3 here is CASSQEPGGSYSNQPQHF. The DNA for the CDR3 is TGTGCCAGCAGCCAAGAACCGGGAGGATCTTATAGCAATCAGCCCCAGCATTTT.

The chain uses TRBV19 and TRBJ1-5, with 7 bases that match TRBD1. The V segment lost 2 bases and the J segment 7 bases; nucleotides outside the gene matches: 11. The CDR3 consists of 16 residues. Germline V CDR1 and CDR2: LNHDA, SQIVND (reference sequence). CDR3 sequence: CASSIFVAGGKQPQHF. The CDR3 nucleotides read TGTGCCAGTAGTATATTCGTCGCAGGGGGAAAACAGCCCCAGCATTTT.

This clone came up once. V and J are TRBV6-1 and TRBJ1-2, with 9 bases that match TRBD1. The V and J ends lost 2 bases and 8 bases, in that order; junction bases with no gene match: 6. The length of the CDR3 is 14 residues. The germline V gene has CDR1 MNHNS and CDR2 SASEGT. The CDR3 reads CASSEQPTGGGYTF. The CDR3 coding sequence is TGTGCCAGCAGTGAACAACCTACAGGGGGCGGCTACACCTTC.

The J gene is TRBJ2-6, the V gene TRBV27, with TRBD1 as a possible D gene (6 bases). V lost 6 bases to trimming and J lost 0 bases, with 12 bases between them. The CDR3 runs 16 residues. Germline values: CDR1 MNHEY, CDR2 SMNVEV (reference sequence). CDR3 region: CASRATGNSGANVLTF. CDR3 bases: TGTGCCAGCAGAGCCACAGGGAACTCTGGGGCCAACGTCCTGACTTTC. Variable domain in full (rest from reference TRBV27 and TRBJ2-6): EAQVTQNPRYLITVTGKKLTVTCSQNMNHEYMSWYRQDPGLGLRQIYYSMNVEVTDKGDVPEGYKVSRKEKRNFPLILESPSPNQTSLYFCASRATGNSGANVLTFGAGSRLTVL.

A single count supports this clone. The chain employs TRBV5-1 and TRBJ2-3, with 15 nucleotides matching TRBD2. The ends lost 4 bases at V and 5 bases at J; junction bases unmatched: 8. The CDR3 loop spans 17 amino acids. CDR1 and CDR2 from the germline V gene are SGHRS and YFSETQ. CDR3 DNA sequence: TGCGCCAGCAGCGCACCCGGACTAGCGGGGGGGTTAGATACGCAGTATTTT. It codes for CASSAPGLAGGLDTQYF.